One sample yielded the 29 T cell receptor beta chains listed below, sequenced in a study of PD-1 blockade in mismatch repair-deficient tumors. Produced via immunoSEQ multiplex PCR; TCRdb's table is partial and in-frame only. The repertoire has 30,000 to 45,000 clones, 75% to 90% of them found once; the top ten carry roughly 0.98%. Here the sequenced sample was PBMCs, taken 38 to 40 weeks after starting pembrolizumab. The receptors here all came from an adult with mismatch repair-deficient cancer.

The chain couples TRBV30 to TRBJ2-3; TRBD1 aligns across 10 bases. Trimming took 0 bases from V and 6 from J; bases not matched to a gene: 12. This CDR3 comprises 17 residues. The germline V gene has CDR1 GTSNPN and CDR2 SVGIG (reference sequence). The CDR3 DNA reads as TGTGCCTGGAGTGTTTGGCGGACAGGGGGATCTACGGATACGCAGTATTTT. Protein: CAWSVWRTGGSTDTQYF.

This clone was seen a handful of times. The gene calls are TRBV4-1 and TRBJ1-4, with D possibly TRBD1 on 5 matching bases. Germline V gene data show CDR1 as MGHRA and CDR2 as YSYEKL. V was clipped by 1 base and J by 5 bases, with 8 bases between them. The CDR3 runs 14 residues. The CDR3 DNA is TGCGCCAGCAGCCAAGGGCGGGGGAATGAAAAACTGTTTTTT. It translates to CASSQGRGNEKLFF.

The chain joins TRBV7-2 to TRBJ2-7; 9 positions match TRBD1. The CDR3 is 17 amino acids. V lost 3 bases, J lost 2 bases, and 11 bases stayed unmatched. CDR1 is SGHTA, CDR2 FQGNSA, per germline. The CDR3 DNA reads as TGTGCCAGCAGCTTTTTCGGGACAGGGTGGGACCCCTACGAGCAGTACTTC. Translated: CASSFFGTGWDPYEQYF.

The gene calls are TRBV15 and TRBJ1-5; 8 bases are shared with TRBD1. Germline-derived CDR1 and CDR2 are LNHNV and YYDKDF (reference sequence). The CDR3 is made up of 15 amino acids. V shed 3 bases and J 7 bases; nucleotides not matched to a gene: 8. The CDR3 DNA reads TGTGCCACCAGCAGGGAACACAGGGGGAGGCAGCCCCAGCATTTT. Translating gives CATSREHRGRQPQHF.

The V call is TRBV15, the J call TRBJ1-1; TRBD1 matches 11 bases. The CDR3 loop spans 14 amino acids. Germline V lookup: CDR1 LNHNV, CDR2 YYDKDF (reference sequence). After removal of 3 bases from V and 8 bases from J, the junction contained 5 bases not matched to a gene. CDR3 in amino acids: CATSSWTGGEEAFF. The CDR3 DNA reads TGTGCCACCAGCAGCTGGACAGGGGGCGAGGAAGCTTTCTTT.

The rearrangement joins TRBV7-9 to TRBJ2-3, with TRBD2 matching over 8 bases. The V gene's germline CDR1 is SEHNR and CDR2 FQNEAQ (reference sequence). The junction had 8 bases not matched to a gene; V was cut back by 0 bases and J by 6 bases. The CDR3 covers 16 residues. CDR3 protein: CASSLAGTSFGDTQYF. CDR3 bases: TGTGCCAGCAGCTTAGCGGGGACTAGTTTTGGGGATACGCAGTATTTT.

This clone was detected only a few times. This chain connects TRBV7-9 to TRBJ2-7, with TRBD1 matching 9 bases. V was pared by 11 bases and J by 7 bases, with 12 bases of the junction left unmatched. The V gene's germline CDR1 is SEHNR and CDR2 FQNEAQ (reference sequence). CDR3 length equals 13 residues. CDR3 sequence reads: CAATTGGRVEQYF. CDR3 in DNA: TGTGCCGCCACCACAGGGGGCCGGGTGGAGCAGTACTTC.

V usage is TRBV5-4 and J usage is TRBJ1-4, with D maybe TRBD1 (5 bases). CDR1 and CDR2 (germline): SGHNT, YYREEE (reference sequence). CDR3 length equals 13 residues. The ends were cut back, 3 bases at V and 8 bases at J, with 11 bases in the middle. DNA for the CDR3: TGTGCCAGCAGCTCATCTACAGGAGAAAAACTGTTTTTT. This translates into CASSSSTGEKLFF.

The table lists this clone with a few counts. This chain links TRBV5-1 with TRBJ2-7; TRBD2 is a possible D gene (5 bases). The CDR3 is made up of 13 amino acids. Germline CDR1 is SGHRS and CDR2 is YFSETQ. Trimming removed 7 bases at V and 3 bases at J, with 14 bases between. DNA for the CDR3: TGCGCCAGCGGCGAATCCGGGGTCTACGAGCAGTACTTC. This gives the protein CASGESGVYEQYF.

The chain recombines TRBV2 with TRBJ2-1; 10 bases are a match to TRBD2. Germline CDR1 is SNHLY and CDR2 is FYNNEI. The CDR3 runs to 15 residues. The V segment lost 6 bases and the J segment 1 base; nucleotides outside the gene matches: 3. The CDR3 loop reads CASSVAGGSYNEQFF. Written as DNA, the CDR3 is TGTGCCAGCAGCGTAGCGGGAGGATCCTACAATGAGCAGTTCTTC.

This chain connects TRBV28 to TRBJ2-5; TRBD2 matches 12 bases. Losses at the gene ends were 6 bases for V and 2 bases for J; bases not matched to a gene: 7. Germline CDR1 and CDR2: MDHEN and SYDVKM. The CDR3 runs to 16 residues. CDR3 protein: CASRPLGLAGQETQYF. The CDR3 bases are TGTGCCAGCAGACCTCTCGGACTAGCGGGACAAGAGACCCAGTACTTC.

The rearrangement uses TRBV5-8 and TRBJ2-4; D call uncertain. The germline V gene encodes CDR1 SGHTS and CDR2 YDEGEE. Trimming shortened V by 0 bases and J by 0 bases, and 16 bases separated the two germline ends. This CDR3 spans 18 amino acids. The CDR3 loop reads CASSLVAATQLAKNIQYF. In nucleotides, the CDR3 is TGTGCCAGCAGCTTGGTGGCAGCGACGCAACTAGCCAAAAACATTCAGTACTTC.

This clone occurred once. The CDR3 DNA reads as TGTGCCAGCAGCGGCGGGACAGGGAGCTCCTACAATGAGCAGTTCTTC. This encodes CASSGGTGSSYNEQFF. The chain has TRBV7-9 and TRBJ2-1; 9 bases align to TRBD1. Germline V gives CDR1 SEHNR, CDR2 FQNEAQ (reference sequence). The CDR3 is 16 residues long. V lost 5 bases to trimming and J lost 0 bases; unmatched junction nucleotides: 5.

This chain joins TRBV30 and TRBJ2-1, with D maybe TRBD2 (6 bases). Germline CDR1 reads GTSNPN; CDR2 reads SVGIG (reference sequence). This CDR3 is 10 amino acids long. Trimming took off 5 bases at V and 9 bases at J, with 8 bases between the two ends. CDR3 sequence reads: CAWYGGEQFF. The CDR3 nucleotides read TGTGCCTGGTACGGGGGTGAGCAGTTCTTC.

This chain joins TRBV5-1 and TRBJ2-2; 7 bases match TRBD1. J lost 7 bases, V lost 4 bases, and 7 bases had no gene match. Germline assignment: CDR1 SGHRS and CDR2 YFSETQ. The CDR3 covers 14 residues. The CDR3 sequence: CASSRATGNGELFF. Written as DNA, the CDR3 is TGCGCCAGCAGCCGAGCGACAGGGAACGGGGAGCTGTTTTTT.

The chain joins TRBV21-1 to TRBJ2-1; the table names TRBD2, a call not compared with the DNA. TRBV21-1 is annotated as a pseudogene. CDR3 length equals 17 residues. This CDR3 reads CASSNKGLAGLCNEQFF. The CDR3 region has the DNA TGTGCCAGCAGCAATAAGGGACTAGCGGGATTGTGCAATGAGCAGTTCTTC.

The chain uses TRBV27 and TRBJ1-2, with D possibly matching TRBD1 (6 bases). The V end was cut by 6 bases, the J end by 2 bases, with 16 bases between. Germline V gene sequence: CDR1 MNHEY, CDR2 SMNVEV (reference sequence). The length of the CDR3 is 15 residues. The CDR3 region is CASRIMAGANYGYTF. The CDR3 DNA sequence: TGTGCCAGCAGGATCATGGCAGGGGCGAACTATGGCTACACCTTC.

The gene calls are TRBV2 and TRBJ1-2, with D perhaps TRBD1 (5 bases). CDR1 and CDR2 from the germline V gene are SNHLY and FYNNEI. There are 16 residues in the CDR3. V lost 6 bases to trimming and J lost 0 bases, with 17 bases between them. The CDR3 DNA is TGTGCCAGCAGCAGCAGCAGGGTGGTTTCTAACTATGGCTACACCTTC. Translating it yields CASSSSRVVSNYGYTF.

This chain connects TRBV15 to TRBJ2-3, with 10 bases lining up with TRBD1. The trim removed 5 bases at V and 1 base at J, leaving 6 bases unmatched. This CDR3 spans 16 amino acids. The V gene's germline CDR1 is LNHNV and CDR2 YYDKDF (reference sequence). CDR3 region: CATSSVGQGGTDTQYF. CDR3 in DNA: TGTGCCACCAGCTCCGTTGGACAGGGGGGCACAGATACGCAGTATTTT.

This clone was counted a single time. The gene calls are TRBV23-1 and TRBJ2-1; tentative D call: TRBD2 (6 bases). TRBV23-1 is an ORF for which the function is uncertain. This CDR3 is 17 amino acids long. Between the trimmed V and J ends, which lost 4 bases and 9 bases, there was a span of 25 bases. The CDR3 here is CASSRLRRAPPFPEQFF. In DNA form, the CDR3 reads TGCGCCAGCAGTCGCCTTAGGAGGGCCCCCCCCTTTCCTGAGCAGTTCTTC.

This chain joins TRBV4-1 and TRBJ2-5; 10 bases fit TRBD2. J lost 5 bases, V lost 0 bases, and 6 bases had no gene match. This CDR3 has 16 amino acids. Germline V lookup: CDR1 MGHRA, CDR2 YSYEKL. As DNA, the CDR3 is TGCGCCAGCAGCCAAGACTCTAGCGGGAGTGGGGAGACCCAGTACTTC. Its protein is CASSQDSSGSGETQYF.

This sequence joins TRBV10-2 and TRBJ1-2; 8 bases agree with TRBD1. CDR3 length: 13 residues. V trimming: 6 bases; J trimming: 5 bases; junction bases outside the gene matches: 5. Germline lookup yields CDR1 WSHSY and CDR2 SAAADI. The CDR3 loop is CASSKGQEYGYTF. CDR3 sequence (DNA): TGCGCCAGCAGCAAGGGACAGGAGTATGGCTACACCTTC.

This chain connects TRBV7-2 to TRBJ2-3; the match to TRBD2 covers 8 bases. Trimming removed 2 bases from V and 4 bases from J; junction bases left unmatched: 11. The CDR3 covers 17 residues. Looked up from germline, CDR1 is SGHTA and CDR2 is FQGNSA. The CDR3 loop reads CASSLWRTGGWADTQYF. The CDR3, as DNA: TGTGCCAGCAGCTTATGGCGGACGGGAGGGTGGGCAGATACGCAGTATTTT. Using reference TRBV7-2 and TRBJ2-3 for the parts outside the CDR3, the full variable domain is GAGVSQSPSNKVTEKGKDVELRCDPISGHTALYWYRQSLGQGLEFLIYFQGNSAPDKSGLPSDRFSAERTGGSVSTLTIQRTQQEDSAVYLCASSLWRTGGWADTQYFGPGTRLTVL.

J is TRBJ1-1 and V is TRBV5-6; D gene unclear. This CDR3 is 13 amino acids long. The V end was cut by 1 base, the J end by 1 base, with 5 bases between. CDR1 and CDR2 from the germline V gene are SGHDT and YYEEEE. The CDR3, as DNA: TGTGCCAGCAGCTTGCCAGGGAACACTGAAGCTTTCTTT. It specifies CASSLPGNTEAFF.

The V and J genes are TRBV30 and TRBJ1-3, with D tentatively TRBD1 (6 bases). The CDR3 contains 16 residues. V lost 0 bases, J lost 2 bases, and 14 bases lay in between. Germline CDR1 GTSNPN, CDR2 SVGIG (reference sequence). The CDR3 loop is CAWSVSRTDAGNTIYF. CDR3 DNA: TGTGCCTGGAGTGTAAGTAGGACAGACGCTGGAAACACCATATATTTT.

The V and J genes are TRBV7-2 and TRBJ2-5; possibly TRBD2 for D (6 bases). Per the germline V gene, CDR1 is SGHTA and CDR2 is FQGNSA. The germline V and J ends were trimmed by 1 base and 2 bases, with 14 bases remaining between them. This CDR3 is 16 amino acids long. The CDR3 protein is CASSLGYAGRQETQYF. The CDR3 nucleotides are TGTGCCAGCAGCTTAGGATATGCGGGAAGGCAAGAGACCCAGTACTTC. Variable domain in full (rest from reference TRBV7-2 and TRBJ2-5): GAGVSQSPSNKVTEKGKDVELRCDPISGHTALYWYRQSLGQGLEFLIYFQGNSAPDKSGLPSDRFSAERTGGSVSTLTIQRTQQEDSAVYLCASSLGYAGRQETQYFGPGTRLLVL.

This rearrangement joins TRBV6-5 to TRBJ2-7; D might be TRBD2 (5 bases). From germline, CDR1 is MNHEY and CDR2 SVGAGI. The CDR3 is 14 residues long. V was pared by 0 bases and J by 3 bases, with 9 bases between. The CDR3 DNA reads TGTGCCAGCAGTTACTCCACGGGATTCTACGAGCAGTACTTC. Protein sequence: CASSYSTGFYEQYF.

The chain has TRBV11-2 and TRBJ1-2, with 11 bases matching TRBD1. V gave up 5 bases and J gave up 8 bases; unmatched junction bases: 7. There are 14 residues in the CDR3. Germline CDR1 is SGHAT and CDR2 is FQNNGV. The chain's CDR3 is CASSHRTGGYGYTF. CDR3 sequence (DNA): TGTGCCAGCAGCCACCGGACAGGGGGCTACGGCTACACCTTC.

The genes are TRBV28 and TRBJ2-7; 8 bases agree with TRBD1. Germline V gene sequence: CDR1 MDHEN, CDR2 SYDVKM. Trimming took 2 bases from V and 2 from J; bases not matched to a gene: 5. The CDR3 sequence is 15 residues long. In DNA form, the CDR3 reads TGTGCCAGCAGTTTAATCGAGACAGGGGCCTACGAGCAGTACTTC. Residues: CASSLIETGAYEQYF.